These T cell receptor beta chains were read from a single sample in a study of CD8+CD57+ T cells in acquired aplastic anemia. MiXCR, applied by TCRdb to the reads, yields one record per CDR3 protein. The table has fewer than 250,000 distinct CDR3 sequences, around half seen once. Sequenced input: sorted CD4+, CD8+, or CD8+CD57+ T cells (not recorded which) from PBMCs. The receptors derive from a human donor in good health, serving as a control. The CDR3 runs from the conserved cysteine through the conserved F or W. A D gene is named only where the DNA matches it firmly. Size values are once, few and many counts, or a class for expanded clones, and some rows have none.

D gene	V gene	J gene	clone size	CDR3 DNA	CDR3 protein
TRBD1	TRBV10-2	TRBJ2-7	many	TGCGCCAGCAACGCCGGGACAGGGGACGAGCAGTACTTC	CASNAGTGDEQYF
NA	TRBV7-2	TRBJ2-3	few	TGTGCCAGCAGCCAAGACGCCATCGAGGGGGACGCAGATACGCAGTATTTT	CASSQDAIEGDADTQYF
NA	TRBV2	TRBJ1-2	NA	TGTGCCAGCAGCGTCAGGTGGGGGGATGATGGCTACACCTTC	CASSVRWGDDGYTF
NA	TRBV7-2	TRBJ1-2	once	TGTGCCAGCAGCCGGAGGGGCGATGGCTACACCTTC	CASSRRGDGYTF
NA	TRBV25-1	TRBJ1-2	NA	TGTGCCAGCAGTGACGTCGGCTATGGCTACACCTTC	CASSDVGYGYTF
NA	TRBV29-1	TRBJ2-7	few	TGCAGCGTTGAAGGGGCAGGGGCCTACGAGCAGTACTTC	CSVEGAGAYEQYF
NA	TRBV10-3	TRBJ1-1	NA	TGTGCCAGCATGAATGGTGGGGCGCCCAACACTGAAGCTTTCTTT	CASMNGGAPNTEAFF
NA	TRBV7-2	TRBJ1-4	NA	TGTGCCAGCAGCTTAAGACAGAGGGAAGAAAAACTGTTTTTT	CASSLRQREEKLFF
TRBD2	TRBV20-1	TRBJ2-1	NA	TGCAGTGCTTACGGCGGGGGGGTTCCCCTACAGGGTGAGCAGTCCTTC	CSAYGGGVPLQGEQSF
NA	TRBV6-6	TRBJ1-1	NA	TGTGCCAGCACAATAGCGGGGGGGCGGATTACACTGGGAGCTTTCTTT	CASTIAGGRITLGAFF
NA	TRBV7-6	TRBJ2-7	many	TGTGCCAGCAGCTTAAGAGGGGGGTACGACGAGCAGTACTTC	CASSLRGGYDEQYF